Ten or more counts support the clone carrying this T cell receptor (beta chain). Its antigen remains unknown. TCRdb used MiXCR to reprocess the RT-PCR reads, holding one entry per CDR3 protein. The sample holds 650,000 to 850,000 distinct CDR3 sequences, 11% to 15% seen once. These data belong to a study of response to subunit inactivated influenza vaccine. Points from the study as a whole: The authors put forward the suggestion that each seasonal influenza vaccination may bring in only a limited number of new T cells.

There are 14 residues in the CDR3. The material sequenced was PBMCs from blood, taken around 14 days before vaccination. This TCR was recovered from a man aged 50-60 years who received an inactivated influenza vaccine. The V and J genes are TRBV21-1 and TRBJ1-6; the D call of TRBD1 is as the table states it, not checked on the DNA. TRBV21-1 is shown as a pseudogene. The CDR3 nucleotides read TGTGCCAGCAGCAAAACAGGGGGGTATTCACCCCTCCACTTT. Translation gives CASSKTGGYSPLHF.